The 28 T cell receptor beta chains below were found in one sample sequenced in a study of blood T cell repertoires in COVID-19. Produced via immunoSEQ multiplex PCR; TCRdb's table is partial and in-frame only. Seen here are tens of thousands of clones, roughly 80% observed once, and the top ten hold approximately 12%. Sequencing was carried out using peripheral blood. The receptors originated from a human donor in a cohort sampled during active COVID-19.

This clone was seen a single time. CDR3 in amino acids: CASSIRAGPNQPQHF. The CDR3 DNA is TGTGCCAGTAGTATAAGGGCAGGGCCCAATCAGCCCCAGCATTTT. The V gene is TRBV19, the J gene TRBJ1-5; TRBD1 is a possible D gene (5 bases). Germline loops: CDR1 LNHDA, CDR2 SQIVND (reference sequence). CDR3 length: 15 residues. Trimming stripped 2 bases from V and 3 bases from J, with 11 bases between.

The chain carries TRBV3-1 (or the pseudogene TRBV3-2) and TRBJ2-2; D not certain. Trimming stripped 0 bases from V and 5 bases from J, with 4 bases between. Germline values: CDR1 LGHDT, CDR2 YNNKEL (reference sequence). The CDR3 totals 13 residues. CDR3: CASSQDPTGELFF. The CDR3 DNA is TGTGCCAGCAGCCAAGACCCAACCGGGGAGCTGTTTTTT.

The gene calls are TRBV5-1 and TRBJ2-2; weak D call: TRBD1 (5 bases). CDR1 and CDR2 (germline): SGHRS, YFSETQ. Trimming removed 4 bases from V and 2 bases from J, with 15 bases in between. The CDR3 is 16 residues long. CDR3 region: CASSPDQGLNTGELFF. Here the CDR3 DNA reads TGCGCCAGCAGCCCGGACCAGGGTTTAAACACCGGGGAGCTGTTTTTT.

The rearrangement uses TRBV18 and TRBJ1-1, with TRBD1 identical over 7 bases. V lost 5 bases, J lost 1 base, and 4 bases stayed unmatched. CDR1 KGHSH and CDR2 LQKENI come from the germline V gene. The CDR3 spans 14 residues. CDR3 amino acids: CASSIDRENTEAFF. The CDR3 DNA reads TGTGCCAGCTCAATCGACAGGGAGAACACTGAAGCTTTCTTT.

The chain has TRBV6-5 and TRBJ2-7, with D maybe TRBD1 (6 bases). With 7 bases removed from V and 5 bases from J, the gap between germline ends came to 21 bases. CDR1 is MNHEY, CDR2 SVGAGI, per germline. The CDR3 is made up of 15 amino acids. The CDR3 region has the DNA TGTGCCAGCACCAACACAGGGCAATCGACCGACGAGCAGTACTTC. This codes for CASTNTGQSTDEQYF.

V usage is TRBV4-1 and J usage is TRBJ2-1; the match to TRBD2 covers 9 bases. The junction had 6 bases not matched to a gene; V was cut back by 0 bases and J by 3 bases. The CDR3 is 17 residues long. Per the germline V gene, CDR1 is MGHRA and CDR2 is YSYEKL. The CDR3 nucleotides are TGCGCCAGCAGCCAAGATGTAGCGGGAGCCGACTACAATGAGCAGTTCTTC. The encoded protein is CASSQDVAGADYNEQFF.

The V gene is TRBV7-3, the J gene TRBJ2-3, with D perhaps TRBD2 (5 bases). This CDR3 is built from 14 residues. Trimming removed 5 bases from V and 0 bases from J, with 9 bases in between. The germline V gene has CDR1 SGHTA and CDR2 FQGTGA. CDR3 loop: CASSRSGSTDTQYF. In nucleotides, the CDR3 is TGTGCCAGCAGCCGGAGCGGAAGCACAGATACGCAGTATTTT.

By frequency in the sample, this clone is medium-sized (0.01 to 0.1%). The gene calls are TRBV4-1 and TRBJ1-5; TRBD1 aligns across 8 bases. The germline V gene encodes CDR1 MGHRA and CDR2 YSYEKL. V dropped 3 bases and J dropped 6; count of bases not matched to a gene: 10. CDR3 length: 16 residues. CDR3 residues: CASSHSGVRGPQPQHF. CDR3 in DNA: TGCGCCAGCAGCCATTCGGGTGTCAGGGGGCCTCAGCCCCAGCATTTT.

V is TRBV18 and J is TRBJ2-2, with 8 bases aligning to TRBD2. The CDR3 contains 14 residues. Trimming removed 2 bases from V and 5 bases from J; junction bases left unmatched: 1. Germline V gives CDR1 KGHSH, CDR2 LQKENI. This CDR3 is CASSPIAGTGELFF. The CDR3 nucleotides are TGTGCCAGCTCACCAATAGCGGGGACCGGGGAGCTGTTTTTT. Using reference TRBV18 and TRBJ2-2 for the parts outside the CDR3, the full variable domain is NAGVMQNPRHLVRRRGQEARLRCSPMKGHSHVYWYRQLPEEGLKFMVYLQKENIIDESGMPKERFSAEFPKEGPSILRIQQVVRGDSAAYFCASSPIAGTGELFFGEGSRLTVL.

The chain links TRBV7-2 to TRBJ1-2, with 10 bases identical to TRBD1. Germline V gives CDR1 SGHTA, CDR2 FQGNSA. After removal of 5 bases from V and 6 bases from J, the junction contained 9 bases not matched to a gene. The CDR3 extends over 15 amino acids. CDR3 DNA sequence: TGTGCCAGCAGCGGGACCGGGACAGGGGTTAATGGCTACACCTTC. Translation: CASSGTGTGVNGYTF. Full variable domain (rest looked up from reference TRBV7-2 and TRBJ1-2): GAGVSQSPSNKVTEKGKDVELRCDPISGHTALYWYRQSLGQGLEFLIYFQGNSAPDKSGLPSDRFSAERTGGSVSTLTIQRTQQEDSAVYLCASSGTGTGVNGYTFGSGTRLTVV.

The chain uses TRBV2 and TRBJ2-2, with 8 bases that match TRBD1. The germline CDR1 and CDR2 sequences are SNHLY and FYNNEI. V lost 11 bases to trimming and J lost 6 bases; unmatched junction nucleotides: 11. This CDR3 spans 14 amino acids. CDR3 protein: CAGNQGARAGELFF. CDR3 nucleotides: TGTGCCGGCAACCAGGGGGCGAGGGCCGGGGAGCTGTTTTTT.

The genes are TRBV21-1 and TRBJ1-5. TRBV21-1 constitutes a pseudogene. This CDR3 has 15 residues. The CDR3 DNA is TGTGCCAGCAGCAAAACCGGGAACAGCAATCAGCCCCAGCATTTT. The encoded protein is CASSKTGNSNQPQHF.

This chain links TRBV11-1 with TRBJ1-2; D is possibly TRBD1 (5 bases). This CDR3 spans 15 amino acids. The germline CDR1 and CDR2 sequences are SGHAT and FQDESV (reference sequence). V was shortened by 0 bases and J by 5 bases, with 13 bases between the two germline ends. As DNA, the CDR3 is TGTGCCAGCAGCTTAGCTCGCCAGGGAAATTATGGCTACACCTTC. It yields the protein CASSLARQGNYGYTF. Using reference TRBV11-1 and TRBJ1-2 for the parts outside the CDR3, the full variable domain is EAEVAQSPRYKITEKSQAVAFWCDPISGHATLYWYRQILGQGPELLVQFQDESVVDDSQLPKDRFSAERLKGVDSTLKIQPAELGDSAMYLCASSLARQGNYGYTFGSGTRLTVV.

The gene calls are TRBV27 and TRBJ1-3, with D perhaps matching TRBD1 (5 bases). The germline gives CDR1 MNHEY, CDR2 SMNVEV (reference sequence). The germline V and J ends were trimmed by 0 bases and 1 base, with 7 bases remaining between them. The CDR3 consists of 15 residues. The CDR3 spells CASSLSRGSGNTIYF. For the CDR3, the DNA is TGTGCCAGCAGTTTATCCCGGGGGTCTGGAAACACCATATATTTT.

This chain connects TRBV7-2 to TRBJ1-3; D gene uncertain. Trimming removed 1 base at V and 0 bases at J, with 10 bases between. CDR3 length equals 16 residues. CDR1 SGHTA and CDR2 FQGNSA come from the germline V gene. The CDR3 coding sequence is TGTGCCAGCAGCTTAGGGCACACGTACTCTGGAAACACCATATATTTT. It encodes CASSLGHTYSGNTIYF.

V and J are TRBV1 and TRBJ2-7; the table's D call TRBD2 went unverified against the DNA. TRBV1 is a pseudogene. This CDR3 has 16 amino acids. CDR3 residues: CTSSQVGRTGEGEQYF. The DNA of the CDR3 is TGCACCAGCAGCCAAGTCGGGAGGACCGGGGAGGGGGAGCAGTACTTC.

The CDR3: CASSLSRGTDTQYF. In DNA, the CDR3 is TGCGCCAGCAGCTTGTCTAGAGGCACAGATACGCAGTATTTT. The J gene is TRBJ2-3, the V gene TRBV5-1; no reliable D call. This CDR3 is built from 14 residues. Trimming took 1 base from V and 1 from J, leaving 7 bases between them. Germline V gene sequence: CDR1 SGHRS, CDR2 YFSETQ.

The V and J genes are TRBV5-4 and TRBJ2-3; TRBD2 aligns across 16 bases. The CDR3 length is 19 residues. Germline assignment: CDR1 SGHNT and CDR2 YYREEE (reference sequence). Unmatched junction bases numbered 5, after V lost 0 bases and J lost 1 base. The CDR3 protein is CASSLEGTSGGAGTDTQYF. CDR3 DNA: TGTGCCAGCAGCTTGGAAGGGACTAGCGGGGGGGCTGGCACAGATACGCAGTATTTT. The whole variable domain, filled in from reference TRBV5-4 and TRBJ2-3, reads ETGVTQSPTHLIKTRGQQVTLRCSSQSGHNTVSWYQQALGQGPQFIFQYYREEENGRGNFPPRFSGLQFPNYSSELNVNALELDDSALYLCASSLEGTSGGAGTDTQYFGPGTRLTVL.

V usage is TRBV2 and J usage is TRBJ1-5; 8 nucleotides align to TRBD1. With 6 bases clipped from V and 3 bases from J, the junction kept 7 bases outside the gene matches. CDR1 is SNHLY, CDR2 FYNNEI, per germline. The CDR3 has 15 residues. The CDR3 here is CASSQQGVVNQPQHF. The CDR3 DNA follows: TGTGCCAGCAGCCAACAGGGGGTGGTCAATCAGCCCCAGCATTTT.

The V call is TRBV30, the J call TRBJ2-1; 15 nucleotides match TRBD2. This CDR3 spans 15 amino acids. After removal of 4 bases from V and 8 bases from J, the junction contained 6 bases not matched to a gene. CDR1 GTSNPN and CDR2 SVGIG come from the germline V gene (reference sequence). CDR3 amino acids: CAWTGLAGGIDEQFF. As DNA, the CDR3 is TGTGCCTGGACAGGACTAGCGGGGGGGATCGATGAGCAGTTCTTC.

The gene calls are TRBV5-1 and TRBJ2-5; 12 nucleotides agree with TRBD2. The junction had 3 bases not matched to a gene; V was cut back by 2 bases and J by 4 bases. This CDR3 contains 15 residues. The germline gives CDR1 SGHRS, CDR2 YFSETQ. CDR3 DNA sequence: TGCGCCAGCAGCTTATCTAGCGGGGGGGTAGAGACCCAGTACTTC. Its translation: CASSLSSGGVETQYF.

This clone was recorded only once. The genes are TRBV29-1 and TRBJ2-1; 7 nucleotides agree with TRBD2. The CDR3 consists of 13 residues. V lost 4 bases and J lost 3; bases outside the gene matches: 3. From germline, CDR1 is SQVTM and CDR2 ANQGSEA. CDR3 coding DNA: TGCAGCGTTGTCGCGGGGGACTACAATGAGCAGTTCTTC. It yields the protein CSVVAGDYNEQFF.

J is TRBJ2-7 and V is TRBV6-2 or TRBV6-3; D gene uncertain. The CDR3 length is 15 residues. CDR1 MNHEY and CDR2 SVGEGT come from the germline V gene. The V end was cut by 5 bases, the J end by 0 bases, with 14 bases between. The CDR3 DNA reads TGTGCCAGCAGTAACGCTCGGAGCAGCTCCTACGAGCAGTACTTC. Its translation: CASSNARSSSYEQYF.

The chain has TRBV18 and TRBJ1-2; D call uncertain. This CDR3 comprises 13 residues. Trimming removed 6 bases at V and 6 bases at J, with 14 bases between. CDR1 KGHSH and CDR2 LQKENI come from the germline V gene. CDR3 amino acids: CASSPGTADGYTF. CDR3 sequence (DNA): TGTGCCAGCTCGCCCGGTACCGCCGATGGCTACACCTTC.

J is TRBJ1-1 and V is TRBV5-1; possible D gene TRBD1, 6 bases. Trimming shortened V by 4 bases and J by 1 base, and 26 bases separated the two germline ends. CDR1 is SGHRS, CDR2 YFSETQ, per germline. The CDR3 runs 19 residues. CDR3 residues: CASSHYRFTGKPENTEAFF. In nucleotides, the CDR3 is TGCGCCAGCAGCCATTACCGTTTTACAGGGAAGCCAGAGAACACTGAAGCTTTCTTT.

The CDR3 nucleotides read TGTGCCAGCAAGCGCGGGAGTGGGGGGGAGACCCAGTACTTC. Its translation is CASKRGSGGETQYF. The genes are TRBV7-2 and TRBJ2-5; 7 nucleotides agree with TRBD2. The ends lost 7 bases at V and 5 bases at J; junction bases unmatched: 10. The length of the CDR3 is 14 residues. CDR1 is SGHTA and CDR2 is FQGNSA in the germline V gene.

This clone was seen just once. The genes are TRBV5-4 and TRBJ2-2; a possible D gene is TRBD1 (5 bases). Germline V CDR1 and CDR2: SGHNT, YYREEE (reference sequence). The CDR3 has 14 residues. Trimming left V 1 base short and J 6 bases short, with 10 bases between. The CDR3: CASSLLKGPGELFF. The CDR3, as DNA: TGTGCCAGCAGCTTGTTAAAGGGGCCCGGGGAGCTGTTTTTT.

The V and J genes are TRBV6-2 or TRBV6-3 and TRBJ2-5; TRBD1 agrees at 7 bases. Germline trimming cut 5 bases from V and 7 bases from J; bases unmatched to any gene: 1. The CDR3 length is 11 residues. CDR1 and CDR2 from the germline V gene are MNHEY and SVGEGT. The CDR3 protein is CASSNRGTQYF. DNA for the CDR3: TGTGCCAGCAGTAACAGGGGGACCCAGTACTTC.